This TCR beta chain was documented in a study of T cell repertoires in cytomegalovirus infection. This clonotype has just one count. At one of its ends the junction is not consistent with the germline gene, which may arise from a read error. The germline V gene encodes CDR1 SGHTA and CDR2 FQGNSA. CDR3 length equals 17 residues. Via MiXCR, TCRdb re-called the reads, giving one row per CDR3 protein. The table lists 150,000 to 200,000 distinct CDR3 sequences, about 21% of them singletons. Sequencing was performed on PBMCs. The chain carries TRBV7-2 and TRBJ2-1; TRBD2 agrees at 9 bases. This TCR came from a human donor in good health (CMV status not recorded). Some clones in this sample may be carry-over from other donors' samples. CDR3 coding DNA: TGTGCCAGCAGCTTGCGACTAGCGGTTTACTCCTACAATGATCAGTTCTTC. It is translated as CASSLRLAVYSYNDQFF.